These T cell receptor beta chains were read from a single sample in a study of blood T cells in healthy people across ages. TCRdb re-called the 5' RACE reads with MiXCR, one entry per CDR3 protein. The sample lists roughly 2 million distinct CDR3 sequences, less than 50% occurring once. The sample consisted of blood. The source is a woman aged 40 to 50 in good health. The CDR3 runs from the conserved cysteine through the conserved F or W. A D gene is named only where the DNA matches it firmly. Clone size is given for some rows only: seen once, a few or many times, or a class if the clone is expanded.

CATSGAGTGYNEQFF	TGTGCCACCAGTGGCGCCGGGACAGGGTACAATGAGCAGTTCTTC	few	TRBD1	TRBV24-1	TRBJ2-1
CASRRDRAGDNEQFF	TGTGCCAGCAGGAGAGACAGGGCCGGGGACAATGAGCAGTTCTTC	-	TRBD1	TRBV6-5	TRBJ2-1
CASSQDLNLPEQFF	TGTGCCAGCAGCCAAGACCTGAACCTACCAGAGCAGTTCTTC	-	-	TRBV4-2	TRBJ2-1
CASSASTGFGGYTF	TGTGCCAGCAGCGCCTCGACAGGGTTCGGGGGCTACACCTTC	-	TRBD1	TRBV9	TRBJ1-2
CASSVATSGGETQYF	TGTGCCAGCAGCGTAGCTACGTCAGGGGGGGAGACCCAGTACTTC	-	-	TRBV9	TRBJ2-5
CSVVAGSPTDTQYF	TGCAGTGTTGTAGCGGGGTCACCCACAGATACGCAGTATTTT	-	TRBD2	TRBV20-1	TRBJ2-3
CSARVGGANTEAFF	TGCAGTGCTAGAGTGGGGGGCGCGAACACTGAAGCTTTCTTT	once	-	TRBV20-1	TRBJ1-1
CASSQGAQAGLTEQYF	TGCGCCAGCAGCCAAGGTGCTCAAGCGGGCCTTACCGAGCAGTACTTC	few	-	TRBV4-3	TRBJ2-7
CATWEGAEFF	TGTGCCACCTGGGAGGGGGCGGAGTTCTTC	few	-	TRBV6-6	TRBJ2-1
CASTLNRAGSYEQYF	TGTGCCAGCACCCTCAACCGGGCGGGCTCCTACGAGCAGTACTTC	few	-	TRBV12-3/TRBV12-4	TRBJ2-7
CSASGSGTSGGYNEQFF	TGCAGTGCTAGTGGATCCGGGACTAGCGGGGGATACAATGAGCAGTTCTTC	-	TRBD2	TRBV20-1	TRBJ2-1
CSASGVNNEQFF	TGCAGTGCTAGCGGGGTAAACAATGAGCAGTTCTTC	few	-	TRBV20-1	TRBJ2-1
CSARRTFPFAYEQYF	TGCAGTGCTAGGCGGACTTTCCCTTTTGCCTACGAGCAGTACTTC	few	-	TRBV20-1	TRBJ2-7
CASSLLGEGHTDTQYF	TGTGCCAGCAGTTTACTAGGGGAGGGGCACACAGATACGCAGTATTTT	few	TRBD2	TRBV12-3/TRBV12-4	TRBJ2-3
CASSLEDGGAGTQYF	TGTGCCAGCAGCTTGGAGGATGGCGGTGCAGGGACCCAGTACTTC	-	-	TRBV5-4	TRBJ2-5
CASREDGGRGTEAFF	TGTGCCAGCCGGGAAGATGGGGGCCGAGGCACTGAAGCTTTCTTT	-	-	TRBV6-5	TRBJ1-1
CASSPRERGGRTDTQYF	TGTGCCAGCAGCCCCCGGGAGCGGGGGGGCCGGACAGATACGCAGTATTTT	-	TRBD2	TRBV11-2	TRBJ2-3
CSGWDRGYNEQFF	TGCAGCGGATGGGACAGGGGTTACAATGAGCAGTTCTTC	-	TRBD1	TRBV29-1	TRBJ2-1
CASALRGRGETQYF	TGTGCCAGCGCCTTACGCGGGAGGGGAGAGACCCAGTACTTC	-	TRBD2	TRBV27	TRBJ2-5
CASTISGARTDTQYF	TGTGCCAGCACCATCAGCGGGGCACGCACAGATACGCAGTATTTT	-	TRBD2	TRBV28	TRBJ2-3
CSARAWGPSGETQYF	TGCAGTGCTAGGGCCTGGGGGCCATCCGGAGAGACCCAGTACTTC	-	-	TRBV20-1	TRBJ2-5
CASSYSPPGLANEQFF	TGTGCCAGCAGTTACTCGCCACCGGGACTAGCGAATGAGCAGTTCTTC	few	TRBD2	TRBV6-2/TRBV6-3	TRBJ2-1
CASTESRVRDTQYF	TGTGCCAGCACCGAAAGCAGGGTCCGAGATACGCAGTATTTT	-	-	TRBV28	TRBJ2-3
CASSPVYNEQYF	TGTGCCAGCAGCCCGGTTTACAATGAGCAGTACTTC	-	-	TRBV11-2	TRBJ2-7
CASSLKWETEQYF	TGCGCCAGCAGCTTAAAGTGGGAAACGGAGCAGTACTTC	-	-	TRBV5-1	TRBJ2-7
CASSLEVTYGYTF	TGTGCCAGCAGCTTGGAAGTGACGTATGGCTACACCTTC	few	-	TRBV5-6	TRBJ1-2
CASSSGLAQYF	TGTGCCAGCAGCTCCGGGTTGGCCCAGTACTTC	-	-	TRBV7-2	TRBJ2-5
CATSDSLVPNQPQHF	TGTGCCACCAGTGATTCTTTGGTGCCCAATCAGCCCCAGCATTTT	-	-	TRBV24-1	TRBJ1-5
CASSLVVGNDNEQYF	TGTGCCAGCAGCTTAGTGGTCGGGAATGACAATGAGCAGTACTTC	-	-	TRBV7-8	TRBJ2-7
CASSIFGFGETQYF	TGTGCCAGCAGTATTTTCGGGTTTGGAGAGACCCAGTACTTC	-	-	TRBV12-3/TRBV12-4	TRBJ2-5
CASSLVLGGFYSNQPQHF	TGTGCCAGCAGCTTAGTCTTGGGGGGATTTTATAGCAATCAGCCCCAGCATTTT	once	-	TRBV7-2	TRBJ1-5
CSVRLATNEKLFF	TGCAGCGTTCGACTTGCAACTAATGAAAAACTGTTTTTT	-	-	TRBV29-1	TRBJ1-4
CASSRTGGAYDEQFF	TGTGCCAGCAGCCGGACAGGGGGCGCGTATGATGAGCAGTTCTTC	-	TRBD1	TRBV7-2	TRBJ2-1
CASSPTHSNWEQYF	TGTGCCAGCAGTCCAACACACTCAAACTGGGAGCAGTACTTC	few	-	TRBV2	TRBJ2-7
CASSVRGETYNEQFF	TGCGCCAGCAGCGTAAGAGGGGAGACCTACAATGAGCAGTTCTTC	few	-	TRBV5-1	TRBJ2-1
CASSGQDALSSYEQYF	TGTGCCAGCAGTGGCCAGGACGCGCTGAGCTCCTACGAGCAGTACTTC	few	-	TRBV2	TRBJ2-7
CASSPQLDNHEQFF	TGTGCCAGTAGCCCCCAACTAGACAATCATGAGCAGTTCTTC	-	-	TRBV4-2	TRBJ2-1
CGAFQQGAGVNEQYF	TGCGGTGCCTTTCAACAGGGGGCGGGTGTCAACGAGCAGTACTTC	-	TRBD1	TRBV20-1	TRBJ2-7
CASSYSSERDIQYF	TGTGCCAGCAGTTACTCGTCCGAGCGTGACATTCAGTACTTC	-	-	TRBV6-6	TRBJ2-4
CASSQEPLGGGVPDTQYF	TGCGCCAGCAGCCAAGAGCCCCTTGGCGGGGGGGTCCCAGATACGCAGTATTTT	-	TRBD2	TRBV4-1	TRBJ2-3
CASSSPGLGVHEQFF	TGTGCCAGCAGCTCACCGGGTCTGGGGGTACATGAGCAGTTCTTC	-	-	TRBV7-3	TRBJ2-1
CASRTSGGADEQFF	TGTGCCAGCAGGACTAGCGGGGGGGCCGATGAGCAGTTCTTC	few	TRBD2	TRBV7-9	TRBJ2-1
CASSETRTRGYTF	TGTGCCAGCAGTGAAACCAGGACGAGAGGCTACACCTTC	-	-	TRBV6-1	TRBJ1-2
CASGLVSGRVHEQFF	TGTGCTAGTGGTTTGGTATCCGGCAGGGTGCATGAGCAGTTCTTC	few	-	TRBV12-5	TRBJ2-1
CASSVEDRYTEAFF	TGTGCCAGCAGCGTGGAGGACCGCTACACTGAAGCTTTCTTT	-	-	TRBV9	TRBJ1-1
CASSFAGPSYEQYF	TGTGCCAGCAGTTTCGCGGGGCCCTCCTACGAGCAGTACTTC	-	-	TRBV27	TRBJ2-7
CASSQVERESGYTF	TGCGCCAGCAGCCAAGTGGAAAGGGAGAGCGGCTACACCTTC	-	-	TRBV4-3	TRBJ1-2
CASSYTGGEKLFF	TGTGCCAGCAGTTACACGGGAGGAGAAAAACTGTTTTTT	-	-	TRBV6-6	TRBJ1-4
CSARRQGENGYTF	TGCAGTGCTAGGAGACAGGGAGAAAATGGCTACACCTTC	once	TRBD1	TRBV20-1	TRBJ1-2
CASSLSGTVYEQYF	TGTGCCAGCAGTTTGTCCGGGACAGTCTACGAGCAGTACTTC	many	TRBD1	TRBV12-3/TRBV12-4	TRBJ2-7
CASRSRGQGWTDTQYF	TGTGCCAGCAGATCTCGGGGACAGGGCTGGACAGATACGCAGTATTTT	few	TRBD1	TRBV7-2	TRBJ2-3
CASSFGGPLPETQYF	TGTGCCAGCAGCTTCGGAGGGCCCCTCCCGGAGACCCAGTACTTC	-	-	TRBV5-4	TRBJ2-5
CSATQGVEETQYF	TGCAGTGCAACACAGGGGGTCGAGGAGACCCAGTACTTC	-	TRBD1	TRBV20-1	TRBJ2-5
CATSGGDRVSYNEQFF	TGTGCCACCTCGGGGGGCGACCGGGTCTCCTACAATGAGCAGTTCTTC	-	-	TRBV24-1	TRBJ2-1
CASSLVSGGNIQYF	TGTGCCAGCAGCTTGGTTTCGGGTGGGAACATTCAGTACTTC	-	-	TRBV5-4	TRBJ2-4
CASSYGGGHQPYYEQYF	TGTGCCAGCAGTTACGGTGGGGGACATCAACCTTACTACGAGCAGTACTTC	-	-	TRBV6-6	TRBJ2-7
CASSLVPSGRQETQYF	TGTGCCAGCAGTTTAGTTCCCAGCGGGAGACAAGAGACCCAGTACTTC	-	TRBD2	TRBV27	TRBJ2-5
CASSQNEELFF	TGTGCCAGCAGTCAAAATGAAGAACTGTTTTTT	-	-	TRBV12-3/TRBV12-4	TRBJ1-4
CASSQATVGYGYTF	TGTGCCAGCAGCCAAGCAACAGTGGGGTATGGCTACACCTTC	-	-	TRBV14	TRBJ1-2
CASSLYGTANNEKLFF	TGCGCCAGCAGCTTGTATGGGACAGCTAATAATGAAAAACTGTTTTTT	-	TRBD1	TRBV5-1	TRBJ1-4